This TCR beta chain was captured in a study of T cell repertoires in cytomegalovirus infection. Study at large: Indications of both CMV infection and matching HLA type were provided by public TCR beta signatures. Study outcomes and limitations: CMV carriers with the relevant HLA were identified by cumulative public TCR beta family frequency. Ex vivo, HLA-C-restricted CMV-specific TCR beta clonotypes prevailed over the rest of the response.

This clonotype was counted a few times. As yet, its antigen is unknown. Using its own MiXCR run on the reads, TCRdb lists one record per CDR3 protein. The table has about 490,000 distinct CDR3 sequences, about 25% seen once. CDR1 and CDR2 (germline): LNHDA, SQIVND (reference sequence). The CDR3 extends over 13 amino acids. The V gene lost 6 bases and the J gene lost 1 base, with 9 bases spanning the gap. This rearrangement joins TRBV19 to TRBJ2-5; a weak D match, TRBD2 (5 bases). The source of this sequence is a human donor in good health (CMV status not recorded). Some clones in this sample may be carry-over from other donors' samples. Sequenced: PBMCs. Here the CDR3 reads CASSGIPQETQYF. DNA for the CDR3: TGTGCCAGTAGCGGGATCCCCCAAGAGACCCAGTACTTC. Together with reference TRBV19 and TRBJ2-5, the CDR3 gives the full variable domain: DGGITQSPKYLFRKEGQNVTLSCEQNLNHDAMYWYRQDPGQGLRLIYYSQIVNDFQKGDIAEGYSVSREKKESFPLTVTSAQKNPTAFYLCASSGIPQETQYFGPGTRLLVL.